This paragraph covers one TCR beta chain sequence. This clonotype was counted ten times or more. This receptor's antigen is unknown. The input lacks base qualities; no much larger clone sits a single base away. These data originate in a study of T cells after yellow fever vaccination (dated by TCRdb to between 2018 and 2021). Background on the whole study: The SMART-Seq v4 Ultra Low Input RNA kit was used to prepare libraries from fractions with low cell numbers. To track T-cell clones before and after primary and booster YFV17D yellow fever vaccination, bulk TCR alpha and beta repertoires were sequenced longitudinally. Two healthy male donors, one aged 18 to 30 and one aged 30 to 40 years, were included in the cohort. Blood samples were taken at several timepoints before and after primary and secondary immunization, and bulk PBMC replicates and cell subsets were isolated.

TCRdb lists the instrument as Illumina NovaSeq 6000. Synthesis of TCR cDNA relied on 5'RACE template switching, a step that introduced a universal primer site along with unique molecular identifiers. Priming of cDNA synthesis was performed from both the TCR alpha and TCR beta constant segments. Library amplification used two PCR steps, and the second PCR step added sample barcodes and sequencing adapters. Libraries were sequenced on Illumina HiSeq 2500 (2x100 bp) or NovaSeq (2x150 bp). As for the original processing: Demultiplexing of reads and collapsing into UMI consensus sequences were performed with MIGEC, and V(D)J alignment was carried out with MiXCR. Using edgeR on replicate PBMC samples, clonotypes were called vaccine-responding if FDR was below 0.01 and the log2 fold change was above 5 up to day 15. CD4 or CD8 identity was assigned to each bulk clonotype according to whether the clonotype was present at higher abundance in the sequenced CD4 repertoire or the sequenced CD8 repertoire. TCRdb cleaned the public reads at Q25 with fastp, built clones with MiXCR and kept in-frame beta chains. Merged by CDR3 protein, the rows form single entries marked with the most common genes and DNA. TCRdb's processing, not the authors' own work, is the source of the V and J calls. For this sample the table gives about 260,000 distinct CDR3 sequences, of which about 5.2% were detected only once. The ten largest account for roughly 3% of the sample.

Broader findings and caveats from the paper: Because only a couple of donors were included in the study, the extent to which the findings can be generalized is limited. The secondary T-cell response was weaker than the primary response but faster, peaking on day 5 instead of day 15. Because abundant contaminating clonotypes from the bulk population could be contained in FACS-sorted repertoires, computational filtering was required. After the booster, most of the clones that had expanded following primary vaccination were detected again (roughly 96% of CD4 and around 88% of CD8), which suggests that memory was broadly maintained. A small share of clonotypes occurred in both CD4 and CD8 compartments, likely arising from convergent recombination.

The label giving this sample's treatment or condition can be read as: live attenuated yellow fever vaccine strain. PBMCs were isolated from peripheral blood using a standard Ficoll-Paque protocol. Dynabeads CD4 and CD8 positive selection kits were used to isolate CD4 and CD8 T-cell fractions. TriZol was used to extract RNA from bulk PBMCs, CD4 and CD8 fractions, and dextramer-positive and dextramer-negative fractions. The V and J ends are trimmed by 6 bases and 1 base, leaving 12 bases between them. The germline V gene (reference sequence) yields SEHNR for CDR1 and FQNEAQ for CDR2. From cysteine to phenylalanine, the CDR3 is 14 amino acids long. The read is trimmed to its CDR3 DNA, 42 bases read in frame from base 1.

This sample comprised CD4+ T cells sorted from PBMCs, obtained on the day of the yellow fever booster vaccination. Recombination joined TRBV7-9 with TRBJ2-5; perhaps TRBD1 is the D gene, with 6 bases matching. This receptor was identified in a man aged 18 to 30 who received the YFV17D yellow fever vaccine. In nucleotides, the sequence is TGTGCCAGCAGAAAGACAGGACCCCAAGAGACCCAGTACTTC. Its translation is CASRKTGPQETQYF. With the portions outside the CDR3 filled from the reference TRBV7-9 and TRBJ2-5 genes, the complete variable region becomes DTGVSQNPRHKITKRGQNVTFRCDPISEHNRLYWYRQTLGQGPEFLTYFQNEAQLEKSRLLSDRFSAERPKGSFSTLEIQRTEQGDSAMYLCASRKTGPQETQYFGPGTRLLVL.